The following is a T cell receptor beta chain sequence with its context. The antigen remains undetermined. Repertoires were generated with immunoSEQ multiplex PCR, while TCRdb's copy carries only in-frame clones and drops some. The table records 130,000 to 150,000 clones, under 95% of them present only once. This record comes from a study of T cell responses to AZD1222 COVID-19 vaccine. Notes on the study in general: Close to half of all spike-specific TCRs reportedly target regions of the variants that are unmutated. When two AZD1222 doses had been given, Spike-specific TCR breadth and depth rose. Possibly, clonal diversity was underestimated; donors were largely white British and included more females. Spike-spanning, vaccine-associated CD4 TCRs were dominant at 160-218 and 743-854.

The CDR3 loop spans 17 amino acids. Germline V gives CDR1 LGHDT, CDR2 YNNKEL (reference sequence). Trimming took 4 bases from V and 5 from J; bases not matched to a gene: 13. The V and J genes are TRBV3-1 (or the pseudogene TRBV3-2) and TRBJ2-1; 8 bases are shared with TRBD2. This receptor was identified in an adult in good health. The input for sequencing was peripheral blood, taken on day 0 of AZD1222 vaccination. CDR3 loop: CASSPRLGGGLDNEQFF. CDR3 sequence (DNA): TGTGCCAGCAGCCCCAGACTAGGCGGGGGGCTCGACAATGAGCAGTTCTTC.